This T cell receptor beta chain was recorded in a study of blood T cell repertoires in COVID-19. About the research overall: Some COVID-19 samples were acute and others convalescent; all came from the United States, Italy and Spain. Nucleic acid was either cDNA or gDNA, and it came from T cells, B-cell-depleted T cells, or PBMCs.

V shed 4 bases and J shed 5 bases, with 14 bases lying between them. Germline lookup yields CDR1 SGHTA and CDR2 FQGNSA. The CDR3 contains 15 residues. In the authors' workflow: Nucleated cell counts were estimated from reference gene primer amplification. The repertoire was sequenced with immunoSEQ multiplex PCR; TCRdb's copy has only in-frame clones and lacks some. V, J and clone size reflect that table, while D and trimming were determined from the DNA. The sample holds more than 15,000 clones, roughly four fifths seen once. Source material: peripheral blood. The chain has TRBV7-2 and TRBJ2-2; the D gene is possibly TRBD1 (6 bases). This clonotype originated in a man older than 75 with active COVID-19. The CDR3 bases are TGTGCCAGCAGCTACTCGGGACAAAATACCGGGGAGCTGTTTTTT. It yields the protein CASSYSGQNTGELFF.